Shown below are 6 T cell receptor beta chains from a single sample sequenced in a study of blood T cell repertoires in COVID-19. TCRdb's copy holds only in-frame clones and misses some; the assay was immunoSEQ multiplex PCR. The sample lists under 500,000 clones; around 89% were seen once. The sequenced material came from peripheral blood. These receptors were taken from a woman aged 30 to 39 with acute or convalescent COVID-19.

The chain combines TRBV27 with TRBJ1-3; 7 positions agree with TRBD1. This CDR3 is built from 15 residues. The V and J ends lost 6 bases and 3 bases, in that order; junction bases with no gene match: 8. CDR1 MNHEY and CDR2 SMNVEV come from the germline V gene (reference sequence). The CDR3 bases are TGTGCCAGCAGCCTACAGGGGACGGGTGGAAACACCATATATTTT. Its protein product is CASSLQGTGGNTIYF.

The rearrangement uses TRBV27 and TRBJ1-1; D possibly corresponds to TRBD1 (6 bases). Germline V gene lookup returns CDR1 MNHEY and CDR2 SMNVEV (reference sequence). With 2 bases removed from V and 7 bases from J, the gap between germline ends came to 11 bases. CDR3 length: 13 amino acids. This CDR3 is CASSLQGQNEAFF. The DNA of the CDR3 is TGTGCCAGCAGTTTACAAGGACAGAATGAAGCTTTCTTT.

This clone was detected once. This chain uses TRBV12-2 with TRBJ1-5; the tabulated D call, TRBD1, remains unverified against the DNA. TRBV12-2 is a known pseudogene. This CDR3 spans 14 amino acids. CDR3 region: CASRLAAGGQPQHF. DNA for the CDR3: TGTGCAAGTCGCTTAGCGGCAGGGGGGCAGCCCCAGCATTTT.

The chain uses TRBV4-2 and TRBJ2-1, with D perhaps matching TRBD2 (6 bases). CDR1 is LGHNA and CDR2 is YNFKEQ in the germline V gene. V dropped 0 bases and J dropped 4 bases, with 13 bases sitting between them. The CDR3 runs to 16 residues. CDR3 amino acids: CASSQEDGGTYNEQFF. CDR3 coding DNA: TGTGCCAGCAGCCAAGAAGATGGGGGGACGTACAATGAGCAGTTCTTC.

The chain employs TRBV30 and TRBJ2-1; possibly TRBD2 for D (5 bases). CDR3 size: 12 residues. CDR1 is GTSNPN, CDR2 SVGIG, per germline (reference sequence). V gave up 0 bases and J gave up 10 bases, with 10 bases separating them. DNA of the CDR3: TGTGCCTGGAGTGTACGAGGGAGCGAGCAGTTCTTC. This sequence encodes CAWSVRGSEQFF.

The V gene is TRBV5-6, the J gene TRBJ1-2; possibly TRBD1 for D (5 bases). The CDR3 loop spans 18 amino acids. Germline values: CDR1 SGHDT, CDR2 YYEEEE. Trimming removed 0 bases at V and 2 bases at J, with 20 bases between. The CDR3 DNA follows: TGTGCCAGCAGCTTGGAGGTCCAGGGCCATTTTCAAAACTATGGCTACACCTTC. It specifies CASSLEVQGHFQNYGYTF.